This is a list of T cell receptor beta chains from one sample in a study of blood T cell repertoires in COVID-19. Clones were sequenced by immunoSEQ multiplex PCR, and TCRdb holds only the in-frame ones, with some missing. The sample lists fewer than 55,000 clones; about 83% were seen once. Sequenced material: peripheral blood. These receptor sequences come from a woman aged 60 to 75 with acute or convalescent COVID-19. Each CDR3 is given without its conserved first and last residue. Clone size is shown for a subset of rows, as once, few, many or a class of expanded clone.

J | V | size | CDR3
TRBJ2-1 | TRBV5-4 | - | ASSLRRGMLDNEQF
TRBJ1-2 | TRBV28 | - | ASSLGTIPWGYGYT
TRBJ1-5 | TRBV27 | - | ASSPRDRVGNQPQH
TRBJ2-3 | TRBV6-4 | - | ASSPTGVGPDTQY
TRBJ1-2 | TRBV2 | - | ASSVQGADYGYT
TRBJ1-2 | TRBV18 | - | ASSPWQGEVGGYT
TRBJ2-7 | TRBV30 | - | AWKGVAGAAEQY
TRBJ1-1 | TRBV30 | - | AWTIALGRANTEAF
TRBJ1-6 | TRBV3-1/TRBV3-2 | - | ASSQEFGVEGSPLH
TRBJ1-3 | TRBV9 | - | ASSPVQIGNTIY
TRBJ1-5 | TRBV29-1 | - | SVGQGRGQPQH
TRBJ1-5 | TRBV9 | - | ASSSGIGTGDQPQH
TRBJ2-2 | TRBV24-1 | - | ATMGFSSGNPTGELF
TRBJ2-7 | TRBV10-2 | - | ASSKGTSGSYEQY
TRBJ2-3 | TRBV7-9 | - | ASSSAGDTQY
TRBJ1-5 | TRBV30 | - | AWSVGGSNQPQH
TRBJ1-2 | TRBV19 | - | ASSRGQGLYGYT
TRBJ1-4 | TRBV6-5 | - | ASREGTVDEKLF
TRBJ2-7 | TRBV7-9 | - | ASSLDTGGFHEQY
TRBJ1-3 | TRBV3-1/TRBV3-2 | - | ASRAGENTIY
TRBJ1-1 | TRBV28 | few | ASSPGRQGRNTEAF
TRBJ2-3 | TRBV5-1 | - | ASRDRTYTDTQY
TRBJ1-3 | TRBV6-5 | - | ASSFDRASGNTIY
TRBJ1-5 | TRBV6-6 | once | ASSYLFGGSNQPQH
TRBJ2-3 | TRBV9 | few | ASSKLAVPDTQY
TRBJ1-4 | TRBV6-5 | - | ASSYRRTGRDEKLF
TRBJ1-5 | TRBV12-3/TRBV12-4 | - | ASSRTVNQPQH
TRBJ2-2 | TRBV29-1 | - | SVGAQGASGELF
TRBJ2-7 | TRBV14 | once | ASSQGGRLYEQY
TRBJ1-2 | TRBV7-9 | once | ASSRTDRGDGYT
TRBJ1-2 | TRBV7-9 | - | ASNALVANYGYT
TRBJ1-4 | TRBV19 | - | ATRTGYSSEKLF
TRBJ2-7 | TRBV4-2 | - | ASSQEVAGAAEQY
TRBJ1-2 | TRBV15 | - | ATSRDLPGTGADGYT
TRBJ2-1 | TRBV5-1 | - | ASSLAGREAGFEF